This T cell receptor beta chain was profiled in a study of follicular helper T cells after annual influenza vaccination. Study-wide background: Days 0, 7 and 28 post-vaccination were the blood draw times. Some donors were sampled over the 2013-2014, 2014-2015 and 2015-2016 vaccinations.

There are 17 residues in the CDR3. From germline, CDR1 is MDHEN and CDR2 SYDVKM. Trimming removed 6 bases from V and 2 bases from J, with 20 bases in between. Assay used: immunoSEQ multiplex PCR; TCRdb lists only in-frame clones, some missing. The repertoire includes approximately 9,000 clones, roughly 80% of them detected once, and 3% to 4% sits in the top ten. As to time point: 2014-2015 season, 7 days after vaccination. Adults were given seasonal inactivated influenza vaccine, and blood CD4 subsets were sorted before and after vaccination. This receptor was taken from an adult who received the influenza vaccine. The rearrangement joins TRBV28 to TRBJ1-5, with D possibly being TRBD1 (6 bases). This sample comprised CXCR5+ CD38- circulating T follicular helper cells from blood, obtained 7 days after influenza vaccination. Subset of the sample: circulating Tfh, non-naive CD4+CXCR5+PD-1+ (ICOS+CD38+ or ICOS-CD38-). CDR3 loop: CASSRQVRYSGNQPQHF. In nucleotides, the CDR3 is TGTGCCAGCAGCCGACAGGTACGCTATAGCGGCAATCAGCCCCAGCATTTT.